This record concerns one T cell receptor (beta chain) sequence. The target of this receptor is not known. No much larger clone exists at a distance of one base, and base qualities are not known. PBMCs were isolated by Ficoll-Paque density gradient centrifugation. Sequenced on an Illumina NovaSeq 6000. cDNA libraries for TCRalpha and TCRbeta were prepared by 5'RACE using constant-segment primers, with sample barcodes and unique molecular identifiers added. Trizol reagent was used to extract RNA from every sample. Amplification of the libraries took two PCR steps, and the second step added a second sample barcode plus Illumina TruSeq adapters. The libraries were sequenced on an Illumina NovaSeq using 2 x 150 bp paired-end reads. Per the source publication's procedure: The reads were demultiplexed and collapsed into UMI-guided consensus sequences using migec v1.2.7. Using mixcr v2.1.11, UMI consensuses were aligned to TRA and TRB V and J templates and then assembled into clonotypes. A clonotype was counted as expanded or contracted only if both edgeR and NoisET called the change significant, with noise models trained on biological replicates. For edgeR calls, the cutoffs were a false discovery rate-adjusted p below 0.01 and a log2 fold-change threshold of 1. As an exploratory analysis of dynamics, max-normalized trajectories of the 1000 most abundant clonotypes were examined by PCA with hierarchical clustering. Separately sequenced CD4+ and CD8+ repertoires were used to assign a CD4 or CD8 phenotype to each responding clone. The public reads were run again by TCRdb, first through fastp at Q25 and then through MiXCR, and only productive beta chains were kept. Duplicate CDR3 protein sequences are folded into a single record with the most common DNA and genes. TCRdb's processing, not the authors', yielded these V and J calls. This sample lists roughly 560,000 distinct CDR3 sequences; approximately 20% were detected once. Jointly, the top ten make up about 12% of the sample.

The data belong to a study of T-cell memory formation after mild COVID-19 (dated by TCRdb to the early 2020s). Study-wide context: TCR sequence clusters from the two donors were largely donor specific. In two donors, T-cell clones that expanded and contracted after mild COVID-19 were followed by sequencing TCRalpha and TCRbeta repertoires longitudinally. The cohort comprised two young, previously healthy adult volunteers, one female and one male.

Spanning cysteine to phenylalanine, the CDR3 consists of 17 amino acids. Only the CDR3 DNA stays, 51 bases, in frame from base 1. V loses 4 bases of germline sequence and J loses 4 bases, and the interval between the two ends is 19 bases. CDR1 and CDR2 (LGHDT, YNNKEL) derive from the germline V gene (reference sequence). Results and caveats for the whole study, not just this receptor: Only a couple of mild cases were covered by the study, and larger cohorts that include severe cases with pre-infection samples were considered necessary. Some responding clones were detected in pre-infection memory, suggesting pre-existing cross-reactive memory T cells joined the SARS-CoV-2 response. Contracting CD4+ clones turned up mainly in the CM and EM memory subsets, whereas EMRA was where CD8+ clones were enriched. Clones that contracted from day 15 to 85 showed balanced CD4/CD8 phenotypes, whereas a second wave of clones that expanded from day 15 to 37 leaned towards CD4+. SARS-CoV-2 specificity of the second-wave clones peaking on day 37 was not confirmed.

The receptor chain draws on TRBV3-1 and TRBJ2-2; the best D guess is TRBD2, with 7 bases matching. The sample consisted of PBMCs or a T cell subset sorted from them (not recorded which). This TCR derives from an adult woman who had mild COVID-19 (a few samples of this study predate the infection). The sample titles of this study are shuffled in the database, so cell type and time point are left out; the donor was told from shared clones. The CDR3 reads CASSRWAGASSTGELFF. The nucleotide sequence is TGTGCCAGCAGCCGTTGGGCGGGGGCCTCGTCCACCGGGGAGCTGTTTTTT.